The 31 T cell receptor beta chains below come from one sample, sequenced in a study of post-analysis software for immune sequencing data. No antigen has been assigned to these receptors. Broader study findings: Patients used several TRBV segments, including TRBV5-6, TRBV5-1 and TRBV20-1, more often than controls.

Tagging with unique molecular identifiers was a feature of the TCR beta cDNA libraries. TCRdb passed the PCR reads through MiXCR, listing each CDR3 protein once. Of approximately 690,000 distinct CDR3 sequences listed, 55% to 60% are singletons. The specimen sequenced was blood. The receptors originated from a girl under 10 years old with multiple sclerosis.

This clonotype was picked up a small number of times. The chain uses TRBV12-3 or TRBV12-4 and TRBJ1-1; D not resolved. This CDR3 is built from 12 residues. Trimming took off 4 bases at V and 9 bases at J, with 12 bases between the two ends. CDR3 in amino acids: CASSSHGLQAFF. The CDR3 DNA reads TGTGCCAGCAGTTCCCACGGGCTGCAAGCTTTCTTT.

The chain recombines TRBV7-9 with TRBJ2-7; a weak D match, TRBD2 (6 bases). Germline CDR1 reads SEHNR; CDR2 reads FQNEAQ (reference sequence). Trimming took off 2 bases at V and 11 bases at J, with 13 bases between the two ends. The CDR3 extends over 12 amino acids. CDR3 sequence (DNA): TGTGCCAGCAGCTTACCGGGACTTCGGGAGTACTTC. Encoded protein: CASSLPGLREYF.

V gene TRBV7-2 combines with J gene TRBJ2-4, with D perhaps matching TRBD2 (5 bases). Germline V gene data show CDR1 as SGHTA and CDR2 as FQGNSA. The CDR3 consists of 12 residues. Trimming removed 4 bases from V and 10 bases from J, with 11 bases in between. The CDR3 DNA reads TGTGCCAGCAGCTCATTTACTAGGATTCAGTACTTC. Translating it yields CASSSFTRIQYF.

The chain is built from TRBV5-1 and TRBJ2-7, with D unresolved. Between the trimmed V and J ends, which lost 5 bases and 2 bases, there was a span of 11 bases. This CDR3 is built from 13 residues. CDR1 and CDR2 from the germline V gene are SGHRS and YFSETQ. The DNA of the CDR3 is TGCGCCAGCAGGTCAATTACAGCCTACGAGCAGTACTTC. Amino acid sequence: CASRSITAYEQYF.

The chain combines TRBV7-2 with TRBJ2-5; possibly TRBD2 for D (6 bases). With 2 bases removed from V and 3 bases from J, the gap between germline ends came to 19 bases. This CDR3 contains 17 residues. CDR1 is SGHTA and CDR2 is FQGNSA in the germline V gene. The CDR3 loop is CASSLPRESGWKETQYF. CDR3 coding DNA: TGTGCCAGCAGCTTACCACGGGAGAGCGGCTGGAAAGAGACCCAGTACTTC.

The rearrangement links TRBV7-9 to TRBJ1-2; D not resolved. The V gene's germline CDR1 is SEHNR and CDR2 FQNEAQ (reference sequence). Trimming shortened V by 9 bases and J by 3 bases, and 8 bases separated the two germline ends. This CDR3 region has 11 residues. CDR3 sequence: CARGQDYGYTF. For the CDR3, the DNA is TGTGCCAGGGGCCAGGACTATGGCTACACCTTC.

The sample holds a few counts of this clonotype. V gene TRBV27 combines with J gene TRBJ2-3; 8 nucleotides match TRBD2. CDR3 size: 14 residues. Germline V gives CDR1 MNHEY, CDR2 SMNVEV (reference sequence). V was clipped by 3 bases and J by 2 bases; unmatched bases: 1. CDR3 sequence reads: CASSFSGTTDTQYF. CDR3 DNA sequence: TGTGCCAGCAGTTTTAGCGGGACCACAGATACGCAGTATTTT.

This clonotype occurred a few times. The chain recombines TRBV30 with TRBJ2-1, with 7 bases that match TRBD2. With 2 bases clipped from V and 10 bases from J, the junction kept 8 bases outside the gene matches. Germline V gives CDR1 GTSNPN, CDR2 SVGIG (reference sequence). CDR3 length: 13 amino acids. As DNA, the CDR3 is TGTGCCTGGAGTCCCAGGGAGGGGCAGGAGCAGTTCTTC. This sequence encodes CAWSPREGQEQFF.

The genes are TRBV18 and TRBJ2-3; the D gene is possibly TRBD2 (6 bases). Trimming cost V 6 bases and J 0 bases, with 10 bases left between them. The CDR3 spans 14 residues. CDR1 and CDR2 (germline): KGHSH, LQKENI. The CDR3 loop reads CASSREWSTDTQYF. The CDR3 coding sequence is TGTGCCAGCTCGCGGGAATGGAGCACAGATACGCAGTATTTT. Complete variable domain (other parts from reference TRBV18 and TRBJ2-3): NAGVMQNPRHLVRRRGQEARLRCSPMKGHSHVYWYRQLPEEGLKFMVYLQKENIIDESGMPKERFSAEFPKEGPSILRIQQVVRGDSAAYFCASSREWSTDTQYFGPGTRLTVL.

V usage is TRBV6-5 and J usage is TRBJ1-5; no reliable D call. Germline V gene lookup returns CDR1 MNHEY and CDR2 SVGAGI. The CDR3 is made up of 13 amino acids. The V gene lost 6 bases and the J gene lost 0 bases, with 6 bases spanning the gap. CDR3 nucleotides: TGTGCCAGCAGGAGATATAGCAATCAGCCCCAGCATTTT. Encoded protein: CASRRYSNQPQHF.

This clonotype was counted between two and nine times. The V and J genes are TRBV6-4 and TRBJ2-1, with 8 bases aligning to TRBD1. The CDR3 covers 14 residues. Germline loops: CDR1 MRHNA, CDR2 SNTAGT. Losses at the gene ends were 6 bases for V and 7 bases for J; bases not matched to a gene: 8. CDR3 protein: CASSEPDRGNEQFF. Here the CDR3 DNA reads TGTGCCAGCAGCGAGCCAGACAGGGGTAATGAGCAGTTCTTC.

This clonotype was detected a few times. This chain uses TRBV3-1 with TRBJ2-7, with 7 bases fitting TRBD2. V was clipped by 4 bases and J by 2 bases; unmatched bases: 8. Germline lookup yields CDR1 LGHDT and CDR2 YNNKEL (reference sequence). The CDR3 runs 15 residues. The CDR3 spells CASSPGLGATYEQYF. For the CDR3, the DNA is TGTGCCAGCAGCCCCGGACTAGGGGCTACCTACGAGCAGTACTTC.

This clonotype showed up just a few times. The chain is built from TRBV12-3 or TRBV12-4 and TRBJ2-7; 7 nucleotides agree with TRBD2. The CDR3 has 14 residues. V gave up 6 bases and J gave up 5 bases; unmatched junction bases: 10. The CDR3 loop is CASREGPGGNEQYF. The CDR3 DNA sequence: TGTGCCAGCAGAGAGGGCCCGGGGGGAAACGAGCAGTACTTC.

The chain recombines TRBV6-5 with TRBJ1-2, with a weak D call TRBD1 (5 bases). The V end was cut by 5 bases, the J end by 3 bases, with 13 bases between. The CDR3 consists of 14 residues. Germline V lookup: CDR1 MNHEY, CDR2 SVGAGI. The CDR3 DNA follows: TGTGCCAGCAGTACCCAGGGAGTCCACTATGGCTACACCTTC. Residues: CASSTQGVHYGYTF.

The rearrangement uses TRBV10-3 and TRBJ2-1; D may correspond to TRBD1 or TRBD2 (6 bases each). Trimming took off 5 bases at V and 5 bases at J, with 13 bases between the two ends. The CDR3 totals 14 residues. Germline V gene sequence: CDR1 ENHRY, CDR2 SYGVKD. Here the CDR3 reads CAISPHREDNEQFF. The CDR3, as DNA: TGTGCCATCAGTCCTCACAGGGAGGACAATGAGCAGTTCTTC.

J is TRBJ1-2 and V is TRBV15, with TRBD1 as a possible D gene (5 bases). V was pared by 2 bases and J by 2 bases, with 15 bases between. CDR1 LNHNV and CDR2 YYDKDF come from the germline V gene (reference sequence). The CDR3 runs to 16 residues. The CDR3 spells CATSRMQGLWNYGYTF. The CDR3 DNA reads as TGTGCCACCAGCAGAATGCAGGGATTGTGGAACTATGGCTACACCTTC.

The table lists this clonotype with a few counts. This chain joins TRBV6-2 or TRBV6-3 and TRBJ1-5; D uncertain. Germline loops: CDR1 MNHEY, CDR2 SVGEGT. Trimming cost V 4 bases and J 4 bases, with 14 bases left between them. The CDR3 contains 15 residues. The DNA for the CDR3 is TGTGCCAGCAGTTTGACCCTCAAGGGAAATCAGCCCCAGCATTTT. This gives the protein CASSLTLKGNQPQHF.

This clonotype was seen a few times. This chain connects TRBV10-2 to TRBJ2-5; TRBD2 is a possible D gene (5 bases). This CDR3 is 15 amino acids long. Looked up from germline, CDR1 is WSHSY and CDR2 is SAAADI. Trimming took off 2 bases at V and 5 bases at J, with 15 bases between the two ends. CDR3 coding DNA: TGCGCCAGCAGTGAGGACTCTAGCTCGGTGGAGACCCAGTACTTC. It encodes CASSEDSSSVETQYF.

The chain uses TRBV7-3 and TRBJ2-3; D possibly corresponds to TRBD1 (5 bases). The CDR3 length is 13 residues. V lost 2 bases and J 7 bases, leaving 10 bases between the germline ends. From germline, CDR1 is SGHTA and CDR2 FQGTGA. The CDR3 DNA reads TGTGCCAGCAGCTTACGACAGCTACATACGCAGTATTTT. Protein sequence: CASSLRQLHTQYF.

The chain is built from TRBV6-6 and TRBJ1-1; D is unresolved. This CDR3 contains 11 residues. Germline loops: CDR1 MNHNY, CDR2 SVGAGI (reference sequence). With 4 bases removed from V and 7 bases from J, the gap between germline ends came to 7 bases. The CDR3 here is CASSSMIEAFF. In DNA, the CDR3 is TGTGCCAGCAGTTCGATGATTGAAGCTTTCTTT.

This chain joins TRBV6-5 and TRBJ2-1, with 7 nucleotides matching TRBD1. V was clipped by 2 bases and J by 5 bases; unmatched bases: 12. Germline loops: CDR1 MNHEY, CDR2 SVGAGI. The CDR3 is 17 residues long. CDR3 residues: CASSYATGHRGHNEQFF. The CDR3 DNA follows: TGTGCCAGCAGTTACGCCACAGGACACAGGGGACACAATGAGCAGTTCTTC.

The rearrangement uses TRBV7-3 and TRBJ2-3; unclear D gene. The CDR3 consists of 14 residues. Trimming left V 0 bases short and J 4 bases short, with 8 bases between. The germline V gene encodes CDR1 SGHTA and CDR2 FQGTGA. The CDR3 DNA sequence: TGTGCCAGCAGCTTAACGTTAAGAGCAGATACGCAGTATTTT. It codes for CASSLTLRADTQYF.

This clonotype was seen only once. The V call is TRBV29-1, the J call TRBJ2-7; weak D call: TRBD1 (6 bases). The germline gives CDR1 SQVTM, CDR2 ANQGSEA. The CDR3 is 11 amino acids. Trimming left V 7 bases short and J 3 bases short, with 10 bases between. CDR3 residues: CSGGHLYEQYF. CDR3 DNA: TGCAGCGGGGGACACCTCTACGAGCAGTACTTC.

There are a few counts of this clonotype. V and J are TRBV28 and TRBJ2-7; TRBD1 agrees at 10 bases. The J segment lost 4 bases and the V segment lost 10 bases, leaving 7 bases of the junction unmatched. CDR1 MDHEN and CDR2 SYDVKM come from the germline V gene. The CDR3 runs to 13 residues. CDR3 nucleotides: TGTGCCATCCTGGGACAGGGGAGGTACGAGCAGTACTTC. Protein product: CAILGQGRYEQYF.

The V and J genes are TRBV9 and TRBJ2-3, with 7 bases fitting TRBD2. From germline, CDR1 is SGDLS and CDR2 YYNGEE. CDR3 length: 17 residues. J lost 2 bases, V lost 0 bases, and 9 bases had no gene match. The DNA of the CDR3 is TGTGCCAGCAGCGTAGGGGGGGGGACCCTTACCACAGATACGCAGTATTTT. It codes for CASSVGGGTLTTDTQYF.

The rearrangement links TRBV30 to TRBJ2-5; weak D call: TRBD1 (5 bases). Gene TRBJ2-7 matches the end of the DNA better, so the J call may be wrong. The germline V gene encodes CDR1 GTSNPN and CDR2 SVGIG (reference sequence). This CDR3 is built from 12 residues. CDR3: CAWSRGAYEQYF. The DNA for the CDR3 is TGTGCCTGGAGTAGGGGTGCCTACGAGCAGTACTTC.

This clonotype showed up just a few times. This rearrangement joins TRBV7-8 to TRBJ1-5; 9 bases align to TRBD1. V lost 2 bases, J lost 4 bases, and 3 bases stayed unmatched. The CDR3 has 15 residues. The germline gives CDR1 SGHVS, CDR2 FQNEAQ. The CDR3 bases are TGTGCCAGCAGCTTAACAGGGGGCCTAAATCAGCCCCAGCATTTT. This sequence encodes CASSLTGGLNQPQHF.

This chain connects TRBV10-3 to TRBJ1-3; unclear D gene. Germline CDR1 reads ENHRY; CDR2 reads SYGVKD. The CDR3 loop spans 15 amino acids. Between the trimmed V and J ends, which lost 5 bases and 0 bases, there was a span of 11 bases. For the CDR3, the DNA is TGTGCCATCAGTCTCGGTGATGCCTCTGGAAACACCATATATTTT. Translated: CAISLGDASGNTIYF.

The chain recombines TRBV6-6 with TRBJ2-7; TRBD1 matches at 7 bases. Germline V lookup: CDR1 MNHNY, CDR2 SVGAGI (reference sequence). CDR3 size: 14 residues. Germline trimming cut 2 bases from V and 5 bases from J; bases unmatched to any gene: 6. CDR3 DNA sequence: TGTGCCAGCAGTTACCGGACAGGCCTGAACGAGCAGTACTTC. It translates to CASSYRTGLNEQYF.

CDR3 nucleotide sequence: TGCAGCGTTGAACCCGGACAGGGGGTCTCTGGGGCCAACGTCCTGACTTTC. Its translation: CSVEPGQGVSGANVLTF. V and J are TRBV29-1 and TRBJ2-6, with TRBD1 matching over 10 bases. V gave up 2 bases and J gave up 0 bases; unmatched junction bases: 4. The CDR3 runs 17 residues. Per the germline V gene, CDR1 is SQVTM and CDR2 is ANQGSEA.

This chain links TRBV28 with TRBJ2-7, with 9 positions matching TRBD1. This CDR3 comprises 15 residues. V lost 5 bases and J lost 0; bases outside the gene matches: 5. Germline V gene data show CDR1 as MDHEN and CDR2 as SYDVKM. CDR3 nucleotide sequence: TGTGCCAGCAGTGACAGGGGGTTTGGCTCCTACGAGCAGTACTTC. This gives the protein CASSDRGFGSYEQYF.